This is a list of T cell receptor beta chains from one sample in a study of blood T cell repertoires in COVID-19. Using immunoSEQ multiplex PCR, the repertoire was profiled, and TCRdb retains in-frame clones only, with some absent. The data hold 90,000 to 140,000 clones, with roughly 80% observed a single time. Sequences were obtained from peripheral blood. All receptors derive from an elderly woman with acute or convalescent COVID-19. CDR3s include the opening cysteine and the closing phenylalanine or tryptophan. A D gene is named only where the DNA matches it firmly.

length: 11
J: TRBJ1-1
V: TRBV18
D: NA
CDR3: CASSPDTEAFF
DNA: TGTGCCAGCTCACCCGACACTGAAGCTTTCTTT

length: 15
J: TRBJ1-2
V: TRBV2
D: NA
CDR3: CASSEGGRVVSGYTF
DNA: TGTGCCAGCAGTGAAGGGGGGAGGGTTGTTAGTGGCTACACCTTC

length: 17
J: TRBJ2-3
V: TRBV6-2/TRBV6-3
D: TRBD2
CDR3: CASSYGTSGRLADTQYF
DNA: TGTGCCAGCAGTTACGGGACTAGCGGGAGGCTCGCAGATACGCAGTATTTT

length: 16
J: TRBJ2-1
V: TRBV7-2
D: NA
CDR3: CASSSWTAAAYNEQFF
DNA: TGTGCCAGCAGCTCATGGACTGCGGCGGCCTACAATGAGCAGTTCTTC

length: 14
J: TRBJ2-3
V: TRBV10-3
D: TRBD1
CDR3: CASRQGITLDTQYF
DNA: TGTGCCTCTCGACAGGGGATAACGTTAGATACGCAGTATTTT

length: 15
J: TRBJ2-5
V: TRBV5-1
D: TRBD1
CDR3: CASSLPHSGGETQYF
DNA: TGCGCCAGCAGCTTGCCTCATTCAGGGGGAGAGACCCAGTACTTC

length: 14
J: TRBJ1-2
V: TRBV27
D: NA
CDR3: CASSLVGAPYGYTF
DNA: TGTGCCAGCAGTTTAGTGGGGGCACCTTATGGCTACACCTTC

length: 13
J: TRBJ2-2
V: TRBV11-2
D: NA
CDR3: CASSFLSTGELFF
DNA: TGTGCCAGCAGCTTCCTAAGCACCGGGGAGCTGTTTTTT

length: 16
J: TRBJ2-1
V: TRBV11-3
D: TRBD2
CDR3: CASSRGSGGSYNEQFF
DNA: TGTGCCAGCAGCCGGGGTTCGGGGGGCTCCTACAATGAGCAGTTCTTC

length: 13
J: TRBJ1-5
V: TRBV19
D: NA
CDR3: CASSGRVGQPQHF
DNA: TGTGCCAGTAGTGGGAGGGTTGGACAGCCCCAGCATTTT

length: 14
J: TRBJ1-1
V: TRBV15
D: NA
CDR3: CATSGEGKSTEAFF
DNA: TGTGCCACCAGTGGGGAGGGGAAGAGCACTGAAGCTTTCTTT

length: 16
J: TRBJ2-1
V: TRBV7-2
D: TRBD2
CDR3: CASSLGWTSGMNEQFF
DNA: TGTGCCAGCAGCTTAGGGTGGACTAGCGGGATGAATGAGCAGTTCTTC

length: 15
J: TRBJ2-2
V: TRBV7-6
D: NA
CDR3: CASSSKQGTGGELFF
DNA: TGTGCCAGCAGCTCCAAACAGGGAACCGGCGGGGAGCTGTTTTTT

length: 12
J: TRBJ2-1
V: TRBV5-5
D: NA
CDR3: CASSVPGSGQFF
DNA: TGTGCCAGCAGCGTCCCCGGTAGCGGGCAGTTCTTC